A selection of T cell receptor beta chains follows, all from one sample in a study of Ad26.COV2.S vaccination and SARS-CoV-2 variants. Assay: immunoSEQ multiplex PCR; the TCRdb copy retains only in-frame clones and omits some. The profile covers more than 250,000 clones, with 80% to 90% appearing a single time and about 3.1% taken by the ten largest. Specimen: peripheral blood, collected in a trial of Ad26.COV2.S vaccine versus placebo. These receptors all stem from a person between 18 and 65 years old who received the Ad26.COV2.S COVID-19 vaccine or a placebo. Both conserved end residues are part of each CDR3. A D gene is named only where the DNA matches it firmly. Only some rows state a clone size, as once, few, many or a class for expanded clones.

-	TRBV1	-	TRBJ2-1	CTSSQDGTGTSGYNEQFF	TGCACCAGCAGCCAAGATGGCACCGGGACTAGCGGATACAATGAGCAGTTCTTC
-	TRBV12-3/TRBV12-4	-	TRBJ1-1	CASSWVGTEAFF	TGTGCCAGCAGTTGGGTCGGAACTGAAGCTTTCTTT
-	TRBV15	-	TRBJ1-5	CATWLGRVDENQPQHF	TGTGCCACCTGGTTGGGCAGGGTCGATGAAAATCAGCCCCAGCATTTT
-	TRBV7-8	TRBD1	TRBJ1-6	CASSSPRQGIGSSPLHF	TGTGCCAGCAGCTCCCCCCGACAGGGGATAGGGAGTTCACCCCTCCACTTT
-	TRBV7-2	-	TRBJ2-7	CASSASTYEQYF	TGTGCCAGCAGCGCGTCAACCTACGAGCAGTACTTC
-	TRBV27	TRBD1	TRBJ1-2	CASSPQDRVVDGYTF	TGTGCCAGCAGTCCCCAGGACAGGGTAGTTGATGGCTACACCTTC
-	TRBV5-1	-	TRBJ1-1	CASSRGQAKGDTEAFF	TGCGCCAGCAGCAGGGGACAAGCAAAGGGTGACACTGAAGCTTTCTTT
-	TRBV5-1	-	TRBJ2-2	CASSLVQRRNTGELFF	TGCGCCAGCAGCTTGGTTCAGCGGAGAAACACCGGGGAGCTGTTTTTT
few	TRBV11-2	TRBD2	TRBJ2-2	CASRKPYSGTASGELFF	TGTGCCAGCAGGAAGCCCTATAGCGGGACCGCCTCCGGGGAGCTGTTTTTT
-	TRBV11-2	-	TRBJ2-7	CASSLGFKRGTEQYF	TGTGCCAGCAGCTTAGGCTTCAAAAGGGGTACCGAGCAGTACTTC
-	TRBV27	-	TRBJ2-7	CASGRTSYEQYF	TGTGCCAGCGGACGGACGTCGTACGAGCAGTACTTC
-	TRBV5-1	TRBD1	TRBJ2-5	CASSLDSDRAIYEWYF	TGCGCCAGCAGCTTGGATTCGGACAGGGCGATATACGAGTGGTACTTC
-	TRBV18	-	TRBJ2-1	CASSPGGPNEQFF	TGTGCCAGCTCACCAGGGGGCCCCAATGAGCAGTTCTTC
-	TRBV10-2	-	TRBJ2-5	CASTFNGETQYF	TGCGCCAGCACCTTCAATGGGGAGACCCAGTACTTC
-	TRBV5-1	-	TRBJ2-2	CASSRRGEVWELFF	TGCGCCAGCAGTAGGAGGGGCGAGGTTTGGGAGCTGTTTTTT
-	TRBV27	-	TRBJ2-7	CASSGDSYEQYF	TGTGCCAGCAGTGGCGACAGCTACGAGCAGTACTTC
-	TRBV19	-	TRBJ1-3	CASSIRDHSGNTIYF	TGTGCCAGTAGTATACGGGACCACTCTGGAAACACCATATATTTT
-	TRBV9	-	TRBJ1-5	CASSVGVGNQPQHF	TGTGCCAGCAGCGTAGGTGTGGGAAATCAGCCCCAGCATTTT
once	TRBV18	TRBD2	TRBJ2-7	CASSRRGDEQYF	TGTGCCAGCTCGCGGCGGGGGGATGAGCAGTACTTC
-	TRBV12-5	-	TRBJ1-2	CASRAQGDGYTF	TGTGCTTCACGGGCTCAGGGTGACGGCTACACCTTC
-	TRBV7-7	-	TRBJ2-3	CASSLNPSSTDTQYF	TGTGCTAGCAGCTTAAACCCCTCTAGCACAGATACGCAGTATTTT
-	TRBV10-3	-	TRBJ2-1	CAISEEWGSSYNEQFF	TGTGCCATCAGTGAGGAGTGGGGGAGCTCCTACAATGAGCAGTTCTTC
-	TRBV5-1	TRBD2	TRBJ2-2	CASSLAGGNTGELFF	TGCGCCAGCAGCTTGGCGGGAGGGAACACCGGGGAGCTGTTTTTT
-	TRBV19	-	TRBJ1-2	CASIGVTIDGYTF	TGTGCCAGTATAGGGGTGACTATAGATGGCTACACCTTC
-	TRBV5-1	-	TRBJ2-7	CASSWGFVTYEQYF	TGCGCCAGCAGCTGGGGCTTTGTTACCTACGAGCAGTACTTC
-	TRBV9	-	TRBJ2-2	CASTRTVTNTGELFF	TGTGCCAGCACCCGGACGGTGACGAACACCGGGGAGCTGTTTTTT